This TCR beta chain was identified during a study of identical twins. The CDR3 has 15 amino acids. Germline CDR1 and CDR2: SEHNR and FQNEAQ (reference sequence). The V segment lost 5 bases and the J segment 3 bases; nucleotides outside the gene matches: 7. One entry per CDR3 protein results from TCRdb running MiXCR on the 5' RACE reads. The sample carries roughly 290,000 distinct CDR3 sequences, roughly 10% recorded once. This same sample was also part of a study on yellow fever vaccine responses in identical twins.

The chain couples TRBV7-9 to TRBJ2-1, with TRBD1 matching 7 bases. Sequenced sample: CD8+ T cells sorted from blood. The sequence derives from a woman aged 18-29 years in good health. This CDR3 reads CASSTAGTDYNEQFF. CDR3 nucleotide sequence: TGTGCCAGCAGCACCGCCGGGACAGACTACAATGAGCAGTTCTTC.